A single T cell receptor beta chain is shown here with its context. This clonotype was counted at least ten times. Its antigen is still unknown. No base-level quality is on record; no much larger clone is a single base apart. This record belongs to a study of CD8 T cells in ankylosing spondylitis (dated by TCRdb to 2016 to 2017). About the investigation overall: To find TCR variants linked to disease, the study profiled T cell receptor beta repertoires in ankylosing spondylitis patients and healthy donors. The whole study cohort included over 85 healthy donors and 20 to 30 ankylosing spondylitis patients. Samples of peripheral blood were taken, and for ankylosing spondylitis patients, synovial fluid was collected as well. Paper-wide results and their limitations: Some motif variants had previously been reported in the synovial fluid and blood of reactive arthritis patients, which suggests shared mechanisms of disease initiation. The disease-linked clones had a CD8+ phenotype and were found at relatively low frequencies in peripheral blood. Significant enrichment of the disease-linked clones was reported in matched synovial fluid samples from ankylosing spondylitis patients. Blood from ankylosing spondylitis patients appeared to be characterized by a TCR beta motif composed of roughly 8 highly homologous amino acid variants.

A distance of 6 bases separates the germline ends of V and J, which lose 3 bases and 1 base respectively. The CDR3 has 13 amino acids, counting the end cysteine and phenylalanine. The only DNA kept is the CDR3, 39 bases in frame from the first base. TCRdb records Illumina HiSeq 2500 as the sequencer. Quantitative 5'-RACE with molecular barcodes was used to prepare TCR beta libraries. Under the source paper's analysis protocol: A new computational method, built on a probabilistic model of VDJ rearrangement, was used to identify disease-linked TCR variants. Starting from the raw public reads, TCRdb applied fastp trimming at Q25, assembled clones with MiXCR and retained in-frame beta chains. Records with the same CDR3 protein are collapsed into one entry carrying the most frequent genes and DNA. The authors' filters were not applied to this entry. The sample profile shows a few hundred thousand distinct CDR3 sequences; approximately 12% of them were found once. Under 7% of the sample is in the top ten clones.

Sample: blood, either unsorted or a sorted T cell fraction (not recorded which). The rearranged segments are TRBV12-3 or TRBV12-4 and TRBJ1-1; the D gene assignment is ambiguous. The sequence was collected from a male donor with ankylosing spondylitis or in good health (not recorded which). The CDR3 region: CASSFPRNTEAFF. At the DNA level, the sequence is TGTGCCAGCAGTTTTCCCCGGAACACTGAAGCTTTCTTT.